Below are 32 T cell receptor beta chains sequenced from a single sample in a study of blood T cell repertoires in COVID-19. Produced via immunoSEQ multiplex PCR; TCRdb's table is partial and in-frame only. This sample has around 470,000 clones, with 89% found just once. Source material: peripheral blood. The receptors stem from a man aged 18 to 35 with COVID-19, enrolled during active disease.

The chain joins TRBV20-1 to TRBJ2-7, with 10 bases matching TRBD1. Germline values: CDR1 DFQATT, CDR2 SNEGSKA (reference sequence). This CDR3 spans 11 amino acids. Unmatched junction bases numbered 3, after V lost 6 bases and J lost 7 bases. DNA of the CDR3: TGCAGTGCCGGGACAGGGGAAGAGCAGTACTTC. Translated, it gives CSAGTGEEQYF.

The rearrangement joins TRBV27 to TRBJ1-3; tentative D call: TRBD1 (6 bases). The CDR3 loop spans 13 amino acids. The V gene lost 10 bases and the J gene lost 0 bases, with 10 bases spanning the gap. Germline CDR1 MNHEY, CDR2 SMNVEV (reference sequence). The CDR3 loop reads CATQDSSGNTIYF. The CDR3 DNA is TGTGCCACCCAGGACAGCTCTGGAAACACCATATATTTT.

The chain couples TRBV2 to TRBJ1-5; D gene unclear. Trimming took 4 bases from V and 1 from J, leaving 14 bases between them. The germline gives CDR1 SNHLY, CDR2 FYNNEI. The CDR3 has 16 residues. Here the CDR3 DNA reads TGTGCCAGCAGTGGGGAGATTCTTGCGAGCAATCAGCCCCAGCATTTT. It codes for CASSGEILASNQPQHF.

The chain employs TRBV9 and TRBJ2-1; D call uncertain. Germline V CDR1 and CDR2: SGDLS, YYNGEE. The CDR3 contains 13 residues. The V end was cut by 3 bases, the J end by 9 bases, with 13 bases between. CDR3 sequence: CASSATLVTEQFF. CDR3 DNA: TGTGCCAGCAGCGCTACCCTAGTTACTGAGCAGTTCTTC.

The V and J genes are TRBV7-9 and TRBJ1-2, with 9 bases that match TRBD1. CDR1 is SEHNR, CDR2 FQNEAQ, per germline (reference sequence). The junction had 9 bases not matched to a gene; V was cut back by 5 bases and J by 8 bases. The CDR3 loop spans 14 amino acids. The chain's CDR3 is CASSTLQGARGYTF. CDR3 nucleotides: TGTGCCAGCAGCACCCTACAGGGGGCGCGGGGCTACACCTTC.

The CDR3, as DNA: TGCGCCAGCAGCTTGATGATGTCTAGCGGGCAAGACGAGCAGTACTTC. It codes for CASSLMMSSGQDEQYF. The V and J genes are TRBV5-1 and TRBJ2-7; 8 nucleotides align to TRBD2. Trimming at V came to 1 base and at J to 5 bases, leaving 11 bases not matched to a gene. Looked up from germline, CDR1 is SGHRS and CDR2 is YFSETQ. This CDR3 spans 16 amino acids.

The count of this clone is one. CDR3 nucleotides: TGCGCCAGCAGCCCCCTCAGCGGGAGAGCGAATGAGCAGTTCTTC. Translated, it gives CASSPLSGRANEQFF. This chain connects TRBV5-1 to TRBJ2-1; TRBD2 agrees at 8 bases. The length of the CDR3 is 15 residues. V lost 4 bases, J lost 7 bases, and 10 bases stayed unmatched. CDR1 and CDR2 (germline): SGHRS, YFSETQ.

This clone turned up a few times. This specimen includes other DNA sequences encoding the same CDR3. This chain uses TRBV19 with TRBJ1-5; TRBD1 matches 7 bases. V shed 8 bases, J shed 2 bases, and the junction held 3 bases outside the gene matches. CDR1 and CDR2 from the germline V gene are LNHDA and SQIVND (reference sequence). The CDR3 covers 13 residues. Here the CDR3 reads CASSGTGNQPQHF. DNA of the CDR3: TGTGCCAGTTCCGGGACAGGCAATCAGCCCCAGCATTTT.

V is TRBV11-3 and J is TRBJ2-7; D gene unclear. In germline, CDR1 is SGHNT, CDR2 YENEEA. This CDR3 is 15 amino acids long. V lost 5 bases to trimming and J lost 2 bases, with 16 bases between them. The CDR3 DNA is TGTGCCAGCAGCCATCCAGGCAGTCCAACCTACGAGCAGTACTTC. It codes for CASSHPGSPTYEQYF.

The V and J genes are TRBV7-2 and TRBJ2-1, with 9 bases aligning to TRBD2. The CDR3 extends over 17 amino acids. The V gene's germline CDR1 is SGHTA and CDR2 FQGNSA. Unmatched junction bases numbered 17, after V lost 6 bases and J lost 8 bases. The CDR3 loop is CASSIESLAGRWDEQFF. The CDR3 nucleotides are TGTGCCAGCAGTATAGAGTCTCTAGCGGGGCGATGGGATGAGCAGTTCTTC.

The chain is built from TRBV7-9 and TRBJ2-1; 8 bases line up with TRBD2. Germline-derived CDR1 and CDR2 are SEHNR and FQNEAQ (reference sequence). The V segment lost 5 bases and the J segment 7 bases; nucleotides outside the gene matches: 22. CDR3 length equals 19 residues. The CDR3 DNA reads TGTGCCAGCAGCCAAAGTTTCGGGAGGAGCGGGAGAGGGGCTAATGAGCAGTTCTTC. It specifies CASSQSFGRSGRGANEQFF.

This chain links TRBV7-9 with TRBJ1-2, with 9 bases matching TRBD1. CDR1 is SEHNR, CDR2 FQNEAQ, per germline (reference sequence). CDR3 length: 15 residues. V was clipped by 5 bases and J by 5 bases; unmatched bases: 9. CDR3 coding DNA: TGTGCCAGCAGCATAAGACAGGGGGTGACATATGGCTACACCTTC. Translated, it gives CASSIRQGVTYGYTF.

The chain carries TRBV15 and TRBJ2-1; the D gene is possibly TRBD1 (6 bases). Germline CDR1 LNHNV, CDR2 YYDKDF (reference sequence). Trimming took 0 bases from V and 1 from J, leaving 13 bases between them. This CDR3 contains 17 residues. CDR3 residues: CATSREHRAGSYNEQFF. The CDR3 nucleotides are TGTGCCACCAGCAGAGAGCACAGGGCCGGGTCCTACAATGAGCAGTTCTTC.

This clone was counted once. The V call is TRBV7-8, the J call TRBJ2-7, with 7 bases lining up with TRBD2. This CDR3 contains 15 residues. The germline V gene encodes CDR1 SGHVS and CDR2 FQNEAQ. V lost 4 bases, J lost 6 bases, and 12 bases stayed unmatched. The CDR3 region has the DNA TGTGCCAGCAGCTCAAATGGGGGGGAGATTATCGAGCAGTACTTC. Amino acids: CASSSNGGEIIEQYF.

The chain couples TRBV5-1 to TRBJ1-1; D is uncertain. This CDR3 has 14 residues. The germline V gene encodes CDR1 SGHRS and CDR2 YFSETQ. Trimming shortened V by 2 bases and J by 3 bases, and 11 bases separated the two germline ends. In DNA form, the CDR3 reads TGCGCCAGCAGCTTCGGTGGTGTGGACACTGAAGCTTTCTTT. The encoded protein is CASSFGGVDTEAFF.

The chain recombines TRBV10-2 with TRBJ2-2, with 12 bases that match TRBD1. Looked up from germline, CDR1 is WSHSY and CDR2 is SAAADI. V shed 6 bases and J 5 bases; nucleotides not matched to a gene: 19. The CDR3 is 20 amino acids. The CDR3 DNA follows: TGCGCCAGCAGGGAAACTGCCGGGACAGGGGGCGTAGGGACTACCGGGGAGCTGTTTTTT. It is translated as CASRETAGTGGVGTTGELFF.

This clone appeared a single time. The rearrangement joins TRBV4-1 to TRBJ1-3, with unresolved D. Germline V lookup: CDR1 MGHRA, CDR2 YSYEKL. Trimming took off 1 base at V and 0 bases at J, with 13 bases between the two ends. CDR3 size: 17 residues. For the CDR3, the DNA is TGCGCCAGCAGCCAAGGGGCAGAGCCCTCCTCTGGAAACACCATATATTTT. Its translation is CASSQGAEPSSGNTIYF.

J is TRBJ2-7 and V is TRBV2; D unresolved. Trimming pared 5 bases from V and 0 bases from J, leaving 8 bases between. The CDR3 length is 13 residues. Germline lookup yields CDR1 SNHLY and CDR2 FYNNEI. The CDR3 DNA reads TGTGCCAGCAGTCGCCTGAGCTCCTACGAGCAGTACTTC. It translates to CASSRLSSYEQYF.

DNA of the CDR3: TGTGCCAGCAGTGAAGCGGGACAGGGTAATGAAAAACTGTTTTTT. Encoded protein: CASSEAGQGNEKLFF. The chain uses TRBV2 and TRBJ1-4, with TRBD1 identical over 9 bases. There are 15 residues in the CDR3. Looked up from germline, CDR1 is SNHLY and CDR2 is FYNNEI. V shed 0 bases and J 4 bases; nucleotides not matched to a gene: 0. Looking up the rest from reference TRBV2 and TRBJ1-4 gives the full variable domain: EPEVTQTPSHQVTQMGQEVILRCVPISNHLYFYWYRQILGQKVEFLVSFYNNEISEKSEIFDDQFSVERPDGSNFTLKIRSTKLEDSAMYFCASSEAGQGNEKLFFGSGTQLSVL.

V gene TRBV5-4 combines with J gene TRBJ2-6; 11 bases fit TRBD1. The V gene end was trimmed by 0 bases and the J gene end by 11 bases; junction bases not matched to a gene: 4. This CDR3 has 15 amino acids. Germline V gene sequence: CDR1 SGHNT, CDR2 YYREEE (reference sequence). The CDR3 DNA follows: TGTGCCAGCAGCTTGGGAAGGACAGGGGGCGACGTCCTGACTTTC. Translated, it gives CASSLGRTGGDVLTF.

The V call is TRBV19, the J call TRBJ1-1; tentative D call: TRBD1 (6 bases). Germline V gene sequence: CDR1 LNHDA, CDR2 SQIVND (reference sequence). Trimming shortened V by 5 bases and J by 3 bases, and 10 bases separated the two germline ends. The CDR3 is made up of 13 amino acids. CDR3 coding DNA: TGTGCCAGTAGTGCCACAGGGTACACTGAAGCTTTCTTT. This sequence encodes CASSATGYTEAFF.

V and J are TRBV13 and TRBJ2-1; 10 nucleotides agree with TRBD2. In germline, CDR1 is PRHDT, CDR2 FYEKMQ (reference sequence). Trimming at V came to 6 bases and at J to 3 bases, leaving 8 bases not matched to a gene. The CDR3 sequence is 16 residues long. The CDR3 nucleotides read TGTGCCAGCAGGGATCCTAGCGGGGGCCTCTACAATGAGCAGTTCTTC. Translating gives CASRDPSGGLYNEQFF.

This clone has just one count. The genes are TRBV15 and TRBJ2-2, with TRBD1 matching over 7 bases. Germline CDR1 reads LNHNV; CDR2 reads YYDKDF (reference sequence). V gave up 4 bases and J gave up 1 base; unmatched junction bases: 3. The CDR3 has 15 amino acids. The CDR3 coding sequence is TGTGCCACCAGCACCCGGACAGGGAACACCGGGGAGCTGTTTTTT. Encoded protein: CATSTRTGNTGELFF.

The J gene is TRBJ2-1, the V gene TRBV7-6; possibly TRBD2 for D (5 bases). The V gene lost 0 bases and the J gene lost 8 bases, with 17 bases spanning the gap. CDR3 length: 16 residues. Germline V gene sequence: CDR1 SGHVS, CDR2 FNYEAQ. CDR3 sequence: CASSLAPGPLGDEQFF. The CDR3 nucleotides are TGTGCCAGCAGCTTAGCCCCCGGGCCACTCGGGGATGAGCAGTTCTTC. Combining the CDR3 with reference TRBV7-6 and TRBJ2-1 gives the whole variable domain GAGVSQSPRYKVTKRGQDVALRCDPISGHVSLYWYRQALGQGPEFLTYFNYEAQQDKSGLPNDRFSAERPEGSISTLTIQRTEQRDSAMYRCASSLAPGPLGDEQFFGPGTRLTVL.

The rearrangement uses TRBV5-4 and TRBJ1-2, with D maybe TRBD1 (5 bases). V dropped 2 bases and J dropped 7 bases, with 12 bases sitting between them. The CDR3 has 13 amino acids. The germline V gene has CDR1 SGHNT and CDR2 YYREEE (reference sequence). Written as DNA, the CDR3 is TGTGCCAGCAGCTTCGACCGGGGGAGTGGCTACACCTTC. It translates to CASSFDRGSGYTF. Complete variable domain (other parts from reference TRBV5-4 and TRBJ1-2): ETGVTQSPTHLIKTRGQQVTLRCSSQSGHNTVSWYQQALGQGPQFIFQYYREEENGRGNFPPRFSGLQFPNYSSELNVNALELDDSALYLCASSFDRGSGYTFGSGTRLTVV.

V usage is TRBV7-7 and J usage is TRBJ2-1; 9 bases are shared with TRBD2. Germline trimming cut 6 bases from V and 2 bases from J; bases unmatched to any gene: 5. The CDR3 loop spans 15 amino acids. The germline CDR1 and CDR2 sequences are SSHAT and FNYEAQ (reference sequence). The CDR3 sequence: CASSSAGGPYNEQFF. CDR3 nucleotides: TGTGCCAGCAGTTCAGCGGGGGGACCCTACAATGAGCAGTTCTTC. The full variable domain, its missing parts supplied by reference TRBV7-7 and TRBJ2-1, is GAGVSQSPRYKVTKRGQDVTLRCDPISSHATLYWYQQALGQGPEFLTYFNYEAQPDKSGLPSDRFSAERPEGSISTLTIQRTEQRDSAMYRCASSSAGGPYNEQFFGPGTRLTVL.

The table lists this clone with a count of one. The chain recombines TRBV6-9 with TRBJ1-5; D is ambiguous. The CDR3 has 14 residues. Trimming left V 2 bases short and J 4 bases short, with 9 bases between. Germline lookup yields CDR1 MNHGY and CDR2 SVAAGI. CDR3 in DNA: TGTGCCAGCAGTTATGGCAGGAGGAATCAGCCCCAGCATTTT. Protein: CASSYGRRNQPQHF.

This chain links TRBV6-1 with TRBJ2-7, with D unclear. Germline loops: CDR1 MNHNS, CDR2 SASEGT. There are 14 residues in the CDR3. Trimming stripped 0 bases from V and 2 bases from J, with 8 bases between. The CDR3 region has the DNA TGTGCCAGCAGTGAAGCCCCAGTTACCTACGAGCAGTACTTC. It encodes CASSEAPVTYEQYF.

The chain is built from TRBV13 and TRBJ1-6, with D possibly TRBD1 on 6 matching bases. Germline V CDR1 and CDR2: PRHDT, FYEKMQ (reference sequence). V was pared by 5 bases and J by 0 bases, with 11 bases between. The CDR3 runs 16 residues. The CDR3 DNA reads TGTGCCAGCAGCAGCCGGGACAACTCCTATAATTCACCCCTCCACTTT. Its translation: CASSSRDNSYNSPLHF.

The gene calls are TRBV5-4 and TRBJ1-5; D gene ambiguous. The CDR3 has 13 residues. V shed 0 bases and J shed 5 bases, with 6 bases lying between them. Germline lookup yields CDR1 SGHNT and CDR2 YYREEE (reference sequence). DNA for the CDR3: TGTGCCAGCAGCTTGGACGGGGATCAGCCCCAGCATTTT. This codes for CASSLDGDQPQHF.

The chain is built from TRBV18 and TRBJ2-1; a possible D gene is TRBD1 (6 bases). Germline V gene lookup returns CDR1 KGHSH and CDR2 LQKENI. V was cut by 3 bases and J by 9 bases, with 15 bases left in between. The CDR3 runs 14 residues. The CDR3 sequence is CASSPQRGNTEQFF. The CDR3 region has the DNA TGTGCCAGCTCACCCCAAAGGGGGAATACTGAGCAGTTCTTC.

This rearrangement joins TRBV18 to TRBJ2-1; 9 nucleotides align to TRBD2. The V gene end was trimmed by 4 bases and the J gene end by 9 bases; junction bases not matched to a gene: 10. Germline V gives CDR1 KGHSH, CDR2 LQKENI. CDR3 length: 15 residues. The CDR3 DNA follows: TGTGCCAGCTCACTGACTAGCGGAGCCAGGGGTGAGCAGTTCTTC. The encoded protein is CASSLTSGARGEQFF.